The source of this TCR beta chain is a study of cytomegalovirus exposure and HLA in healthy donors. The CDR3 extends over 13 amino acids. In germline, CDR1 is SEHNR, CDR2 FQNEAQ (reference sequence). Deletions cut 9 bases from V and 5 bases from J, with 13 bases between. The PCR was carried out with 60 Vbeta primers and 13 Jbeta primers. Assay: immunoSEQ multiplex PCR; the TCRdb copy retains only in-frame clones and omits some. The profile covers roughly 92,000 clones, with 81% appearing a single time and roughly 4% taken by the ten largest. This rearrangement joins TRBV7-9 to TRBJ1-4, with a tentative D call TRBD1 (6 bases). Sequencing was performed on PBMCs. The receptor was derived from a woman aged 65 to 85 in good health and CMV-seropositive. This chain's CDR3 is CASAGTLNEKLFF. CDR3 sequence (DNA): TGTGCCAGTGCCGGGACATTAAATGAAAAACTGTTTTTT.